Listed here are 18 T cell receptor beta chains from one sample, sequenced in a study of tumor-infiltrating lymphocytes in primary liver carcinoma. Co-extraction of both nucleic acids (RNA and DNA) used roughly 19-33 mg of unsorted bulk tissue. The authors made TCR beta cDNA from about 500 ng total RNA with a constant-region primer. Investigators got TCR beta libraries out of three nested multiplex PCR rounds, done with slightly modified ARM-PCR. PCR rounds one and two used TRBV1-TRBV30 forward primers with a C-beta reverse primer for roughly 9 cycles each. TCRdb re-called the multiplex PCR reads through MiXCR, storing one row per CDR3 protein. The sample lists roughly 53,000 distinct CDR3 sequences; about 68% were seen once. Sequencing was done on a sample of liver tumor tissue from sampling region 2. Described subset: tumor region T2, inferior pole. The receptors originated from a man between 35 and 55 years old with primary liver carcinoma and hepatitis B virus infection.

This clonotype has just one count. The chain employs TRBV9 and TRBJ2-1; 7 bases are shared with TRBD2. V shed 4 bases, J shed 4 bases, and the junction held 8 bases outside the gene matches. The germline V gene has CDR1 SGDLS and CDR2 YYNGEE. The CDR3 extends over 15 amino acids. CDR3 sequence reads: CASSQRLADYNEQFF. The CDR3 nucleotides read TGTGCCAGCAGCCAGAGGCTAGCGGATTACAATGAGCAGTTCTTC.

This clonotype was detected many times. The genes are TRBV30 and TRBJ1-2, with a weak D call TRBD1 (5 bases). Between the trimmed V and J ends, which lost 1 base and 11 bases, there was a span of 20 bases. CDR1 and CDR2 from the germline V gene are GTSNPN and SVGIG (reference sequence). The CDR3 covers 14 residues. Here the CDR3 reads CAWSASTGRGRYTF. DNA of the CDR3: TGTGCCTGGAGTGCTTCTACGGGGCGAGGCAGGTACACCTTC.

The rearrangement joins TRBV25-1 to TRBJ2-2; TRBD1 agrees at 7 bases. Germline V gives CDR1 MGHDK, CDR2 SYGVNS. This CDR3 contains 16 residues. V trimming: 5 bases; J trimming: 5 bases; junction bases outside the gene matches: 11. The CDR3 DNA reads as TGTGCCAGCAGTCCGCGAAAGGGGGCTGGGACCGGGGAGCTGTTTTTT. This sequence encodes CASSPRKGAGTGELFF.

As regards this clonotype: At one boundary the junction diverges from the germline segment, which might be a read error. The chain joins TRBV7-9 to TRBJ1-1, with D possibly matching TRBD1 (6 bases). The germline V gene encodes CDR1 SEHNR and CDR2 FQNEAQ (reference sequence). The CDR3 length is 12 residues. Written as DNA, the CDR3 is TGTGCCAGCACCCGCGGGGGCACTGACGCTTTCTTT. Encoded protein: CASTRGGTDAFF.

A word on this clonotype: The junction does not match germline at one end; this may be a read error. The chain has TRBV4-1 and TRBJ2-4; 8 bases are shared with TRBD2. The germline gives CDR1 MGHRA, CDR2 YSYEKL. The CDR3 is 19 residues long. The CDR3: CASSQDSGGSSPTKSIQYF. In nucleotides, the CDR3 is TGCGCCAGCAGCCAAGATTCGGGGGGGAGTAGCCCTACCAAAAGCATTCAGTACTTC.

As concerns this clonotype: An end of the junction differs from the germline gene, which may be a read error. The genes are TRBV12-3 or TRBV12-4 and TRBJ2-7; 7 bases line up with TRBD1. The CDR3 consists of 13 residues. The CDR3 here is CATRLGQSYEQCF. In DNA form, the CDR3 reads TGTGCCACCAGACTGGGACAGTCCTATGAGCAGTGCTTC.

This clonotype was observed once. The rearrangement links TRBV25-1 to TRBJ2-2; TRBD2 might be the D (6 bases). Germline V gene sequence: CDR1 MGHDK, CDR2 SYGVNS. V shed 7 bases and J shed 6 bases, with 21 bases lying between them. This CDR3 has 16 residues. CDR3 DNA sequence: TGTGCCAGCACGAGCCACCGACTAGGGATCCCCGGGGAGCTGTTTTTT. It encodes CASTSHRLGIPGELFF.

This clonotype has at least ten counts. The J gene is TRBJ2-7, the V gene TRBV4-1; TRBD2 aligns across 8 bases. Germline loops: CDR1 MGHRA, CDR2 YSYEKL. The V gene end was trimmed by 0 bases and the J gene end by 10 bases; junction bases not matched to a gene: 8. This CDR3 region has 14 residues. CDR3 protein: CASSQDLLAEDQYF. For the CDR3, the DNA is TGCGCCAGCAGCCAAGATCTACTAGCGGAAGATCAGTACTTC.

In the case of this clonotype: The DNA is omitted, as the CDR3 cannot be located on it reliably, and the CDR3 follows TCRdb's listing. V is TRBV11-3 and J is TRBJ2-1; the table calls TRBD1, which could not be checked here. Including both end residues, the CDR3 is 14 amino acids long. Germline loops: CDR1 SGHNT, CDR2 YENEEA. The CDR3 loop reads CASNLVGRGNEQFF.

Ten or more counts support this clonotype. The chain uses TRBV7-8 and TRBJ1-1; possible D gene TRBD1, 5 bases. Per the germline V gene, CDR1 is SGHVS and CDR2 is FQNEAQ. V lost 8 bases, J lost 4 bases, and 11 bases lay in between. The CDR3 contains 12 residues. The CDR3 is CASSRGGTEAFF. Here the CDR3 DNA reads TGTGCCAGCTCGAGGGGCGGCACTGAAGCTTTCTTT.

This clonotype was observed once. A junction end diverges from the germline sequence, so it may reflect a read error. V is TRBV13 and J is TRBJ2-1, with 7 bases aligning to TRBD1. This CDR3 comprises 16 residues. Germline values: CDR1 PRHDT, CDR2 FYEKMQ (reference sequence). The CDR3 reads CSSAPRGQTSYNEHFF. The CDR3 nucleotides read TGTTCCAGCGCGCCAAGGGGACAGACTTCCTACAATGAGCACTTCTTC.

Note on this clonotype: No conserved phenylalanine or tryptophan is present at the end of the CDR3, so a read error is the likely explanation. The chain employs TRBV4-1 and TRBJ2-7; D might be TRBD2 (6 bases). The germline gives CDR1 MGHRA, CDR2 YSYEKL. CDR3 length equals 16 residues. This chain's CDR3 is CASSQDFSGSSYEQYS. CDR3 coding DNA: TGCGCCAGTAGCCAGGATTTTAGCGGAAGCTCCTACGAGCAGTACTCC.

Notes on this clonotype: A junction end diverges from the germline sequence, so it may reflect a read error. V gene TRBV11-2 combines with J gene TRBJ2-1; D not certain. Germline lookup yields CDR1 SGHAT and CDR2 FQNNGV. CDR3 length equals 14 residues. The CDR3 protein is CVSSSTAGGNEQFF. CDR3 coding DNA: TGTGTCAGCAGCTCCACTGCAGGCGGTAATGAACAGTTCTTC.

V and J are TRBV6-1 and TRBJ1-2; TRBD1 agrees at 7 bases. V was clipped by 7 bases and J by 5 bases; unmatched bases: 4. Germline V gives CDR1 MNHNS, CDR2 SASEGT. This CDR3 contains 12 residues. The CDR3 sequence: CASTGQDYGYTF. The CDR3 DNA sequence: TGTGCCAGCACTGGACAGGATTATGGCTACACCTTC.

This chain links TRBV4-1 with TRBJ2-7; the D gene is possibly TRBD2 (6 bases). Deletions cut 3 bases from V and 6 bases from J, with 15 bases between. Germline V gene lookup returns CDR1 MGHRA and CDR2 YSYEKL. CDR3 length: 14 amino acids. For the CDR3, the DNA is TGCGCCAGCAGCCACCGGGACTCGCTGATCGAGCAGTACTTC. Translated: CASSHRDSLIEQYF.

On this clonotype: The junction departs from the called germline gene at one end, perhaps through a read error. V usage is TRBV6-1 and J usage is TRBJ1-1; D might be TRBD1 (5 bases). The CDR3 runs to 15 residues. Germline CDR1 reads MNHNS; CDR2 reads SASEGT. The CDR3 is CVSSEGAGANTETFF. The CDR3 DNA reads TGTGTCAGCAGTGAAGGGGCAGGAGCCAACACTGAAACTTTCTTT.

This clonotype was seen once. One junction end disagrees with the germline gene, perhaps due to a read error. The chain recombines TRBV2 with TRBJ2-1; D gene ambiguous. CDR1 SNHLY and CDR2 FYNNEI come from the germline V gene. The CDR3 is made up of 15 amino acids. The CDR3 is CTSSERRLDYNEQFF. The CDR3 DNA reads as TGTACCAGCAGTGAACGCAGACTCGACTACAATGAGCAGTTCTTC.

Concerning this clonotype itself: This could be a read error, since a much larger clone is one nucleotide away. Given the absence of the conserved phenylalanine or tryptophan at the CDR3 end, a read error is likely. The chain is built from TRBV30 and TRBJ2-7; 10 bases map to TRBD1. The CDR3 consists of 13 residues. Germline V gives CDR1 GTSNPN, CDR2 SVGIG (reference sequence). V shed 6 bases and J 6 bases; nucleotides not matched to a gene: 8. CDR3 loop: CACPGQGPGEQYL. CDR3 sequence (DNA): TGTGCCTGTCCGGGACAGGGGCCTGGCGAGCAGTACCTC.